These 14 T cell receptor beta chains came from one sample sequenced in a study of cytomegalovirus exposure and HLA in healthy donors. PCR used 60 Vbeta primers and 13 Jbeta primers. The data were produced by immunoSEQ multiplex PCR, yet TCRdb's version contains in-frame clones alone and is incomplete. The sample holds approximately 83,000 clones, around 81% seen once. Sequences were obtained from PBMCs. These receptors were collected from a man between 18 and 29 years old in good health and CMV-seronegative.

V and J are TRBV5-1 and TRBJ1-2; 7 bases are a match to TRBD1. Germline V CDR1 and CDR2: SGHRS, YFSETQ. With V trimmed by 4 bases and J by 6 bases, 15 bases remained unmatched. This CDR3 is 16 amino acids long. This CDR3 is CASSTETGQPWDGYTF. The CDR3 DNA follows: TGCGCCAGCAGCACCGAGACGGGACAGCCTTGGGATGGCTACACCTTC.

This chain links TRBV29-1 with TRBJ2-4; possible D gene TRBD2, 6 bases. V dropped 2 bases and J dropped 8 bases, with 13 bases sitting between them. There are 13 residues in the CDR3. The V gene's germline CDR1 is SQVTM and CDR2 ANQGSEA. CDR3 protein: CSVERGRSDIQYF. CDR3 bases: TGCAGCGTTGAACGGGGGAGATCGGACATTCAGTACTTC.

This clone has a single count. The chain recombines TRBV5-1 with TRBJ1-6; tentative D call: TRBD1 (6 bases). The CDR3 length is 15 residues. Germline-derived CDR1 and CDR2 are SGHRS and YFSETQ. Deletions cut 0 bases from V and 8 bases from J, with 12 bases between. This CDR3 is CASSLGQEVDSPLHF. The CDR3, as DNA: TGCGCCAGCAGCTTGGGACAGGAGGTAGATTCACCCCTCCACTTT.

The chain links TRBV9 to TRBJ2-6; D not resolved. V shed 3 bases and J shed 2 bases, with 12 bases lying between them. In germline, CDR1 is SGDLS, CDR2 YYNGEE. The CDR3 is 16 residues long. In nucleotides, the CDR3 is TGTGCCAGCAGCGCGCTCCCGAGCCCTGGGGCCAACGTCCTGACTTTC. Translated, it gives CASSALPSPGANVLTF. Filled out from reference TRBV9 and TRBJ2-6, the complete variable domain reads DSGVTQTPKHLITATGQRVTLRCSPRSGDLSVYWYQQSLDQGLQFLIQYYNGEERAKGNILERFSAQQFPDLHSELNLSSLELGDSALYFCASSALPSPGANVLTFGAGSRLTVL.

This chain uses TRBV7-9 with TRBJ2-2; tentative D call: TRBD1 (7 bases). The V and J ends lost 5 bases and 4 bases respectively, with 20 bases between them. This CDR3 is 17 amino acids long. Germline CDR1 reads SEHNR; CDR2 reads FQNEAQ (reference sequence). In nucleotides, the CDR3 is TGTGCCAGCAGCCCGCCTGGCGCGGGGACAGTCACCGGGGAGCTGTTTTTT. The encoded protein is CASSPPGAGTVTGELFF.

The J gene is TRBJ2-1, the V gene TRBV5-4; 7 bases are shared with TRBD1. The germline V gene has CDR1 SGHNT and CDR2 YYREEE (reference sequence). This CDR3 is 14 amino acids long. Trimming took 4 bases from V and 4 from J; bases not matched to a gene: 5. For the CDR3, the DNA is TGTGCCAGCAGCCGCGGACAGGAGTACAATGAGCAGTTCTTC. It codes for CASSRGQEYNEQFF.

The rearrangement uses TRBV5-6 and TRBJ2-7; tentative D call: TRBD1 (5 bases). This CDR3 region has 16 residues. The germline gives CDR1 SGHDT, CDR2 YYEEEE. Trimming removed 0 bases from V and 2 bases from J, with 15 bases in between. The CDR3: CASSLEGRPLAYEQYF. Here the CDR3 DNA reads TGTGCCAGCAGCTTGGAGGGGCGGCCTTTGGCCTACGAGCAGTACTTC.

This clone was seen a single time. The V call is TRBV2, the J call TRBJ2-7; D unresolved. The CDR3 has 14 residues. Germline V lookup: CDR1 SNHLY, CDR2 FYNNEI. The V end lost 10 bases, the J end lost 0 bases, and 16 bases lay between the germline ends. CDR3: CATGRQGSSYEQYF. The CDR3 DNA sequence: TGTGCCACCGGCCGACAAGGCAGCTCCTACGAGCAGTACTTC.

The gene calls are TRBV5-1 and TRBJ2-4; 11 nucleotides line up with TRBD1. The ends lost 4 bases at V and 13 bases at J; junction bases unmatched: 7. The germline V gene has CDR1 SGHRS and CDR2 YFSETQ. The CDR3 consists of 13 residues. The CDR3 region is CASSPGQGESQYF. CDR3 sequence (DNA): TGCGCCAGCAGCCCGGGACAGGGGGAGTCCCAGTACTTC.

This rearrangement joins TRBV6-5 to TRBJ1-5; D is unclear. Trimming removed 8 bases at V and 3 bases at J, with 8 bases between. The CDR3 spans 12 residues. Germline loops: CDR1 MNHEY, CDR2 SVGAGI. In nucleotides, the CDR3 is TGTGCCAGCTCCGGTTACAATCAGCCCCAGCATTTT. Protein product: CASSGYNQPQHF.

The CDR3 DNA sequence: TGTGCCAGCAGCCCAAGGACAGGGGGTACTGAAGCTTTCTTT. This gives the protein CASSPRTGGTEAFF. The V and J genes are TRBV7-2 and TRBJ1-1; 10 bases are shared with TRBD1. The CDR3 runs 14 residues. The V gene's germline CDR1 is SGHTA and CDR2 FQGNSA. V was pared by 5 bases and J by 5 bases, with 5 bases of the junction left unmatched.

This rearrangement joins TRBV5-1 to TRBJ2-3, with 11 bases identical to TRBD2. V was pared by 2 bases and J by 3 bases, with 2 bases of the junction left unmatched. CDR1 SGHRS and CDR2 YFSETQ come from the germline V gene. CDR3 length equals 15 residues. This chain's CDR3 is CASSFLAGGTDTQYF. The CDR3 nucleotides are TGCGCCAGCAGCTTCCTAGCGGGGGGAACAGATACGCAGTATTTT.

This chain links TRBV18 with TRBJ2-6; perhaps TRBD1 as D (6 bases). The CDR3 is 17 amino acids. The V end was cut by 1 base, the J end by 3 bases, with 13 bases between. From germline, CDR1 is KGHSH and CDR2 LQKENI. The CDR3 nucleotides are TGTGCCAGCTCACCACAGGGCACAGGGTATGGGGCCAACGTCCTGACTTTC. Translating it yields CASSPQGTGYGANVLTF.

The chain links TRBV7-8 to TRBJ2-1, with 15 bases that match TRBD2. Per the germline V gene, CDR1 is SGHVS and CDR2 is FQNEAQ. The CDR3 loop spans 18 amino acids. Unmatched junction bases numbered 9, after V lost 5 bases and J lost 4 bases. The CDR3 DNA is TGTGCCAGCAGCCCACAGCGGACTAGCGGGGGGGTATACAATGAGCAGTTCTTC. Protein: CASSPQRTSGGVYNEQFF. Variable domain in full (rest from reference TRBV7-8 and TRBJ2-1): GAGVSQSPRYKVAKRGQDVALRCDPISGHVSLFWYQQALGQGPEFLTYFQNEAQLDKSGLPSDRFFAERPEGSVSTLKIQRTQQEDSAVYLCASSPQRTSGGVYNEQFFGPGTRLTVL.